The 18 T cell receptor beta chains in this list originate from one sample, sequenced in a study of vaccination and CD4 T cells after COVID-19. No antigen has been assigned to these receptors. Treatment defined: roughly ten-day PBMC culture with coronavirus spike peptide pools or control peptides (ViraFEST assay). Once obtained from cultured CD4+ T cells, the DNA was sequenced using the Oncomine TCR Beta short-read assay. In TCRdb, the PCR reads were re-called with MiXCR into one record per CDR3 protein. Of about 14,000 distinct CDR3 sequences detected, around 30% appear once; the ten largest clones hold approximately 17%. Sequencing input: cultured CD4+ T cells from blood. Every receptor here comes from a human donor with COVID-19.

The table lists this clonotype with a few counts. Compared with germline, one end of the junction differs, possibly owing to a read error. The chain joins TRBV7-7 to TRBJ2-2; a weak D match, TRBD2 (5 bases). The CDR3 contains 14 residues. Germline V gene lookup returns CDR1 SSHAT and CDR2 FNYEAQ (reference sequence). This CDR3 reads CASSLAHSAGELFF. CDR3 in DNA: TGTGCTAGCAGCTTAGCGCACAGTGCCGGGGAGCTGTTTTTT.

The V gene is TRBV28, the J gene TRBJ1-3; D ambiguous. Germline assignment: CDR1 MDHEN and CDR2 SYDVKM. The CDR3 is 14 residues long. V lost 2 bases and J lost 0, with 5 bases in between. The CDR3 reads CASSLRDSGNTIYF. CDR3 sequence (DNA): TGTGCCAGCAGTTTACGGGACTCTGGAAACACCATATATTTT.

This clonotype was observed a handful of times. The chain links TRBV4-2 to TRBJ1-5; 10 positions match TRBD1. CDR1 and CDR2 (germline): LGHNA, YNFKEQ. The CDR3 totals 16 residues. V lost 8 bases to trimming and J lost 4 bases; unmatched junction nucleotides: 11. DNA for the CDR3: TGTGCCAGCGCCGCCACCGGGACAGGGGAGAATCAGCCCCAGCATTTT. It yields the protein CASAATGTGENQPQHF.

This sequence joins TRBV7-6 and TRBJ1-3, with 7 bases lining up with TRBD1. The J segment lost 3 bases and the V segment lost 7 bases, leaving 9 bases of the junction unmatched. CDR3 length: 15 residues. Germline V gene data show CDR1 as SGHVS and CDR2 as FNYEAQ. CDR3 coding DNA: TGTGCCAGCACCCTAGGGGCAGGGGGTGGAAACACCATATATTTT. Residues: CASTLGAGGGNTIYF.

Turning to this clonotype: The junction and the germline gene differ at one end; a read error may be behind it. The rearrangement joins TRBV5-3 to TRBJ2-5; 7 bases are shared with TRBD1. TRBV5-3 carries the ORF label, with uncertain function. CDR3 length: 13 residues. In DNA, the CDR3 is TGTGCCAGCAGCTTAGGGGGCCTAAAGACCCAGTACTTC. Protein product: CASSLGGLKTQYF.

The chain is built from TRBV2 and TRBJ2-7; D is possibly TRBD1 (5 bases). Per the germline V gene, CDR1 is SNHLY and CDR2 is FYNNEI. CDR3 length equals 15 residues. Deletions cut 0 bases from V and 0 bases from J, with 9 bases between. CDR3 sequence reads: CASSEADTRSYEQYF. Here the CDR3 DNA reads TGTGCCAGCAGTGAAGCGGACACCCGCTCCTACGAGCAGTACTTC.

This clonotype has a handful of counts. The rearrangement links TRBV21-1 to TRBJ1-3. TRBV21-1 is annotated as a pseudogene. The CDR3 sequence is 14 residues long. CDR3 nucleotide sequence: TGTGCCAGCAACCTCCGAGGGTCTGGAAACACCATATATTTT. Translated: CASNLRGSGNTIYF.

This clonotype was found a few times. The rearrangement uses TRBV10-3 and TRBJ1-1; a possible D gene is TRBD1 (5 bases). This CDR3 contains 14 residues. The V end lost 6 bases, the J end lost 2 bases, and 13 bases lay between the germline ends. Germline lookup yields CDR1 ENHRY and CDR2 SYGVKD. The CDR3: CAISRDLGNTEAFF. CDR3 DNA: TGTGCCATCAGCCGGGACCTGGGAAACACTGAAGCTTTCTTT.

The CDR3 DNA reads TGTGCAAGTCGCTTAATTCTCCAGGGGGCCTTCCCCTATTCACCCCTCCACTTT. Its protein product is CASRLILQGAFPYSPLHF. The chain joins TRBV12-2 to TRBJ1-6; the D segment call TRBD1 is taken from the table without a DNA check. TRBV12-2 is an annotated pseudogene. The length of the CDR3 is 18 residues.

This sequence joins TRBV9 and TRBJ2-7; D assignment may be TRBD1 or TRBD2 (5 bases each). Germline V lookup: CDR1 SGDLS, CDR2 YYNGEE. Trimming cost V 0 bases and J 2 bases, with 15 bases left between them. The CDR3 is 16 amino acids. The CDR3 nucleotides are TGTGCCAGCAGCGTAGCAGGGACCCCGAGGGCCTACGAGCAGTACTTC. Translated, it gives CASSVAGTPRAYEQYF.

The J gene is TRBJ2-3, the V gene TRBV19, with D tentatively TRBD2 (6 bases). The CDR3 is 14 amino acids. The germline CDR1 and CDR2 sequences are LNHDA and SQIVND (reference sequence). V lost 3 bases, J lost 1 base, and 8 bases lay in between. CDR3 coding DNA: TGTGCCAGTAGTATCGGCGGGGGCACAGATACGCAGTATTTT. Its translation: CASSIGGGTDTQYF.

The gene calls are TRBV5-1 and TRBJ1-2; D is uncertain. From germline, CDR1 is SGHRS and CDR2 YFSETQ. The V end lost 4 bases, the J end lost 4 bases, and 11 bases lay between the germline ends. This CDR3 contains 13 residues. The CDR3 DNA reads TGCGCCAGCAGCCCAGACGGACTCTATGGCTACACCTTC. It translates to CASSPDGLYGYTF.

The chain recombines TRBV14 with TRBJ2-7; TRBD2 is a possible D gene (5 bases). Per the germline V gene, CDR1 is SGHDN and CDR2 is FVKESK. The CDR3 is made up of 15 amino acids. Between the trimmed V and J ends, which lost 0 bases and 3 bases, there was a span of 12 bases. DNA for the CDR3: TGTGCCAGCAGCCAAGATCACGGGGTAAACTACGAGCAGTACTTC. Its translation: CASSQDHGVNYEQYF.

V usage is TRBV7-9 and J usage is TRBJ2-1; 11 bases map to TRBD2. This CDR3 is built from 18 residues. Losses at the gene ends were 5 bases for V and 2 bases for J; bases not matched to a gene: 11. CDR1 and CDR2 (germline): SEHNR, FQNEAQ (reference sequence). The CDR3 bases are TGTGCCAGCAGCCTACTCACCTCTAGCGGGGGGCCCTACAATGAGCAGTTCTTC. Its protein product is CASSLLTSSGGPYNEQFF.

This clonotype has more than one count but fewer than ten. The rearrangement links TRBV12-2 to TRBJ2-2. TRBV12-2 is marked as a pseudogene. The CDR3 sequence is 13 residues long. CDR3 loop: CASRLRSSGELFF. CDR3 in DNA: TGTGCAAGTCGCTTAAGGAGTTCTGGGGAGCTGTTTTTT.

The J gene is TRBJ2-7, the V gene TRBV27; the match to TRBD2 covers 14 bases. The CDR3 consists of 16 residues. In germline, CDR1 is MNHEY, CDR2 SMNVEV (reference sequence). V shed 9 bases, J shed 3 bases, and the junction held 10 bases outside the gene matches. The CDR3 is CASAGGLAGVYYEQYF. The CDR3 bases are TGTGCCAGTGCGGGGGGACTAGCGGGGGTGTACTACGAGCAGTACTTC.

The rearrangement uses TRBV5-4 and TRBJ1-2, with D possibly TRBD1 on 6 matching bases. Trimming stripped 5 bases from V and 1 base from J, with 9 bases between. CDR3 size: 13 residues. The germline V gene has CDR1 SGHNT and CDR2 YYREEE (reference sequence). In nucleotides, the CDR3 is TGTGCCAGCAGTCTAGGGGGTAACTATGGCTACACCTTC. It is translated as CASSLGGNYGYTF.

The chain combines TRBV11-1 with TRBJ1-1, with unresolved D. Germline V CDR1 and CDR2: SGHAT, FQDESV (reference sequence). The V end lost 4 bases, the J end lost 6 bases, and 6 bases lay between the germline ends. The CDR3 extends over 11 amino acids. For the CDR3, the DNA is TGTGCCAGCAGCTCCACAGCTGAAGCTTTCTTT. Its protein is CASSSTAEAFF.